The 22 T cell receptor beta chains given below trace back to one sample, sequenced in a study of T cell responses to AZD1222 COVID-19 vaccine. Assay: immunoSEQ multiplex PCR; the TCRdb copy retains only in-frame clones and omits some. The top ten hold 11% to 15% of the sample, which has some 62,000 clones, over 60% seen once. Sequenced material: peripheral blood, taken on day 0 of AZD1222 vaccination. The receptor set was obtained from an adult in good health.

This chain joins TRBV10-3 and TRBJ1-2, with D unresolved. The CDR3 is 15 residues long. Looked up from germline, CDR1 is ENHRY and CDR2 is SYGVKD. Trimming pared 2 bases from V and 4 bases from J, leaving 14 bases between. The CDR3 sequence: CAISEIERAVYGYTF. The CDR3 nucleotides are TGTGCCATCAGTGAGATCGAAAGGGCGGTCTATGGCTACACCTTC.

This clone has just one count. The chain joins TRBV3-1 (or the pseudogene TRBV3-2) to TRBJ2-1; possible D gene TRBD2, 5 bases. Trimming removed 4 bases at V and 7 bases at J, with 14 bases between. This CDR3 is 14 amino acids long. Germline loops: CDR1 LGHDT, CDR2 YNNKEL (reference sequence). The CDR3 nucleotides read TGTGCCAGCAGCCCCCGGGGAGCGGCGAATGAGCAGTTCTTC. This sequence encodes CASSPRGAANEQFF.

The chain links TRBV5-6 to TRBJ1-1; 8 positions agree with TRBD1. With 4 bases clipped from V and 6 bases from J, the junction kept 8 bases outside the gene matches. Germline CDR1 reads SGHDT; CDR2 reads YYEEEE. CDR3 length: 14 residues. Here the CDR3 DNA reads TGTGCCAGCAGCGACGGACAGGGTGTCCCTGAAGCTTTCTTT. It translates to CASSDGQGVPEAFF.

This clone was detected once. This rearrangement joins TRBV6-5 to TRBJ1-1, with TRBD1 matching 8 bases. V shed 3 bases, J shed 1 base, and the junction held 4 bases outside the gene matches. Germline V gene sequence: CDR1 MNHEY, CDR2 SVGAGI. This CDR3 spans 15 amino acids. The CDR3 DNA reads as TGTGCCAGCAGTTATGCAGGGGGCAGGAACACTGAAGCTTTCTTT. Translated, it gives CASSYAGGRNTEAFF.

The chain carries TRBV12-3 or TRBV12-4 and TRBJ1-1; D gene uncertain. V was pared by 1 base and J by 12 bases, with 12 bases between. The length of the CDR3 is 12 residues. CDR3 sequence reads: CASSLVSRAPFF. In DNA, the CDR3 is TGTGCCAGCAGTTTAGTTAGCCGGGCGCCTTTCTTT.

The table lists this clone with a count of one. This CDR3 is CASNSNVETQYF. In DNA form, the CDR3 reads TGTGCCAGCAATTCCAACGTAGAGACCCAGTACTTC. The chain couples TRBV28 to TRBJ2-5; D is ambiguous. The germline V and J ends were trimmed by 7 bases and 4 bases, with 10 bases remaining between them. This CDR3 region has 12 residues. The germline V gene has CDR1 MDHEN and CDR2 SYDVKM.

The chain has TRBV11-2 and TRBJ2-7; the D gene is possibly TRBD1 (6 bases). The V end was cut by 1 base, the J end by 3 bases, with 10 bases between. The CDR3 runs to 14 residues. CDR1 and CDR2 (germline): SGHAT, FQNNGV. CDR3 residues: CASSLGAGVYEQYF. The CDR3 nucleotides are TGTGCCAGCAGCTTAGGGGCAGGGGTCTACGAGCAGTACTTC.

The chain links TRBV12-3 or TRBV12-4 to TRBJ1-2; 8 bases agree with TRBD1. The CDR3 runs 13 residues. The J segment lost 2 bases and the V segment lost 7 bases, leaving 3 bases of the junction unmatched. The CDR3 sequence is CASTHRGNYGYTF. The DNA of the CDR3 is TGTGCCAGCACCCACAGGGGGAACTATGGCTACACCTTC.

This sequence joins TRBV19 and TRBJ1-1, with unresolved D. CDR3 size: 13 residues. CDR1 and CDR2 (germline): LNHDA, SQIVND (reference sequence). Trimming took 5 bases from V and 3 from J, leaving 10 bases between them. DNA of the CDR3: TGTGCCAGTAGTTCCCAAAGGGACACTGAAGCTTTCTTT. Amino acid sequence: CASSSQRDTEAFF.

This clone came up a few times. The chain uses TRBV25-1 and TRBJ1-2; 10 bases fit TRBD1. CDR1 is MGHDK, CDR2 SYGVNS, per germline. This CDR3 has 15 amino acids. With 3 bases clipped from V and 7 bases from J, the junction kept 8 bases outside the gene matches. CDR3 nucleotides: TGTGCCAGCAGTGATCCCGGGACAGGGGCTATTGGCTACACCTTC. It translates to CASSDPGTGAIGYTF.

In nucleotides, the CDR3 is TGTGCCAGCAGCGTTGGGACAGAGTTCTCTGAAGCTTTCTTT. It encodes CASSVGTEFSEAFF. The V call is TRBV9, the J call TRBJ1-1; 7 bases agree with TRBD1. CDR1 SGDLS and CDR2 YYNGEE come from the germline V gene. Trimming took 2 bases from V and 6 from J; bases not matched to a gene: 7. This CDR3 is built from 14 residues.

The chain couples TRBV7-9 to TRBJ2-1; D unclear. Germline-derived CDR1 and CDR2 are SEHNR and FQNEAQ (reference sequence). This CDR3 has 11 residues. Between the trimmed V and J ends, which lost 6 bases and 6 bases, there was a span of 6 bases. CDR3 loop: CASSFTNEQFF. CDR3 sequence (DNA): TGTGCCAGCAGTTTCACCAATGAGCAGTTCTTC.

The chain carries TRBV19 and TRBJ1-2; D is possibly TRBD1 (5 bases). V was trimmed by 6 bases and J by 5 bases, leaving 13 bases between them. Per the germline V gene, CDR1 is LNHDA and CDR2 is SQIVND (reference sequence). CDR3 length: 13 residues. In nucleotides, the CDR3 is TGTGCCAGTAGCTCCGACGCAGGGTATGGCTACACCTTC. This translates into CASSSDAGYGYTF.

The chain recombines TRBV7-2 with TRBJ2-5; tentatively, D is TRBD1 or TRBD2 (5 bases each). The CDR3 runs to 14 residues. The V end was cut by 5 bases, the J end by 7 bases, with 17 bases between. CDR1 is SGHTA, CDR2 FQGNSA, per germline. Here the CDR3 reads CASSARDGVPTQYF. The CDR3 DNA reads TGTGCCAGCAGCGCCCGGGACGGGGTACCGACCCAGTACTTC.

This chain uses TRBV10-3 with TRBJ1-6, with D tentatively TRBD1 (6 bases). Germline V gene sequence: CDR1 ENHRY, CDR2 SYGVKD. V lost 5 bases to trimming and J lost 11 bases, with 13 bases between them. This CDR3 region has 13 residues. CDR3 DNA sequence: TGTGCCATCAGTCTTGGGACATCGCCACCCCTCCACTTT. Protein: CAISLGTSPPLHF.

This clone has just one count. V is TRBV7-2 and J is TRBJ2-3, with 11 bases identical to TRBD1. The V and J ends lost 5 bases and 4 bases, in that order; junction bases with no gene match: 11. Germline lookup yields CDR1 SGHTA and CDR2 FQGNSA. This CDR3 comprises 17 residues. For the CDR3, the DNA is TGTGCCAGCAGCCCAGCGGGGACAGGGGGTTTAGCAGATACGCAGTATTTT. This codes for CASSPAGTGGLADTQYF.

V and J are TRBV9 and TRBJ2-7, with 9 bases aligning to TRBD1. Per germline, CDR1 SGDLS and CDR2 YYNGEE. This CDR3 is built from 14 residues. The V and J ends lost 0 bases and 4 bases, in that order; junction bases with no gene match: 2. The CDR3 loop is CASSVDRGLYEQYF. CDR3 nucleotide sequence: TGTGCCAGCAGCGTAGACAGGGGGCTATACGAGCAGTACTTC.

The J gene is TRBJ1-1, the V gene TRBV5-8; 7 nucleotides align to TRBD1. CDR1 and CDR2 (germline): SGHTS, YDEGEE. V shed 4 bases and J 7 bases; nucleotides not matched to a gene: 7. The CDR3 is 13 residues long. The CDR3 DNA reads as TGTGCCAGCAGCCGAAACTGGGACAGTGAAGCTTTCTTT. The encoded protein is CASSRNWDSEAFF.

The chain links TRBV28 to TRBJ2-7, with D possibly being TRBD1 (5 bases). This CDR3 has 13 residues. Germline V gene lookup returns CDR1 MDHEN and CDR2 SYDVKM. Trimming left V 5 bases short and J 2 bases short, with 10 bases between. The CDR3 here is CASSLRQTYEQYF. The CDR3 region has the DNA TGTGCCAGCAGTCTCCGACAGACCTACGAGCAGTACTTC.

The chain employs TRBV28 and TRBJ1-6; the match to TRBD1 covers 9 bases. The CDR3 has 16 residues. J gave up 8 bases and V 5 bases, and 10 bases lay outside the gene matches. Per germline, CDR1 MDHEN and CDR2 SYDVKM. The CDR3 sequence: CASSTPGQGFHSPLHF. The DNA for the CDR3 is TGTGCCAGCAGTACACCGGGACAGGGTTTCCATTCACCCCTCCACTTT.

This clone has a single count. The J gene is TRBJ2-1, the V gene TRBV9; D is unclear. Germline CDR1 and CDR2: SGDLS and YYNGEE. The CDR3 spans 15 residues. V lost 0 bases to trimming and J lost 7 bases, with 14 bases between them. This CDR3 reads CASSVGAPTRNEQFF. The DNA for the CDR3 is TGTGCCAGCAGCGTAGGAGCGCCTACTCGGAATGAGCAGTTCTTC. The full variable domain, rest sourced from reference TRBV9 and TRBJ2-1, is DSGVTQTPKHLITATGQRVTLRCSPRSGDLSVYWYQQSLDQGLQFLIQYYNGEERAKGNILERFSAQQFPDLHSELNLSSLELGDSALYFCASSVGAPTRNEQFFGPGTRLTVL.

The V and J genes are TRBV28 and TRBJ2-1, with D perhaps being TRBD1 or TRBD2 (5 bases each). Germline CDR1 reads MDHEN; CDR2 reads SYDVKM. The V end was cut by 6 bases, the J end by 9 bases, with 15 bases between. This CDR3 is built from 13 residues. CDR3: CASSRRGQSEQFF. The CDR3 DNA sequence: TGTGCCAGCAGCCGTCGGGGCCAAAGTGAGCAGTTCTTC.